What follows are 30 T cell receptor beta chains derived from one specimen sequenced in a study of cytomegalovirus exposure and HLA in healthy donors. The data were produced by immunoSEQ multiplex PCR, yet TCRdb's version contains in-frame clones alone and is incomplete. The table has about 60,000 clones, 95% to 96% seen once. Sequencing was performed on PBMCs. The receptors shown here come from a man aged 18 to 29 in good health and CMV-seronegative.

The V gene is TRBV28, the J gene TRBJ2-7; 9 bases line up with TRBD2. The CDR3 is made up of 14 amino acids. V gave up 6 bases and J gave up 2 bases; unmatched junction bases: 5. From germline, CDR1 is MDHEN and CDR2 SYDVKM. DNA of the CDR3: TGTGCCAGCAGATTAGCGGGAGAAGCCTACGAGCAGTACTTC. Translating gives CASRLAGEAYEQYF.

The chain carries TRBV2 and TRBJ2-7; D is possibly TRBD1 (5 bases). The CDR3 covers 13 residues. Between the trimmed V and J ends, which lost 8 bases and 0 bases, there was a span of 11 bases. Germline values: CDR1 SNHLY, CDR2 FYNNEI. The CDR3 DNA sequence: TGTGCCAGCCTTGACAGAATCTCCTACGAGCAGTACTTC. Amino acids: CASLDRISYEQYF. Combining the CDR3 with reference TRBV2 and TRBJ2-7 gives the whole variable domain EPEVTQTPSHQVTQMGQEVILRCVPISNHLYFYWYRQILGQKVEFLVSFYNNEISEKSEIFDDQFSVERPDGSNFTLKIRSTKLEDSAMYFCASLDRISYEQYFGPGTRLTVT.

The count of this clone is one. This rearrangement joins TRBV28 to TRBJ1-1; 7 bases fit TRBD1. The V segment lost 4 bases and the J segment 0 bases; nucleotides outside the gene matches: 8. CDR3 length: 16 amino acids. The germline CDR1 and CDR2 sequences are MDHEN and SYDVKM. The CDR3 spells CASSYEVTGVNTEAFF. CDR3 DNA: TGTGCCAGCAGTTATGAGGTAACAGGGGTGAACACTGAAGCTTTCTTT.

V is TRBV7-2 and J is TRBJ2-7, with D possibly TRBD1 on 6 matching bases. CDR1 and CDR2 from the germline V gene are SGHTA and FQGNSA. V was clipped by 5 bases and J by 0 bases, with 14 bases between them. The CDR3 runs to 15 residues. The CDR3 sequence is CASSPRQDRSYEQYF. The CDR3 DNA sequence: TGTGCCAGCAGCCCGAGACAGGATCGCTCCTACGAGCAGTACTTC.

The chain links TRBV13 to TRBJ2-1; perhaps TRBD2 as D (5 bases). V was clipped by 5 bases and J by 6 bases, with 14 bases between them. The CDR3 sequence is 14 residues long. CDR1 and CDR2 from the germline V gene are PRHDT and FYEKMQ (reference sequence). CDR3 nucleotides: TGTGCCAGCAGCCCTCTAGGACTTTCCAATGAGCAGTTCTTC. Residues: CASSPLGLSNEQFF.

The chain is built from TRBV14 and TRBJ1-1, with a possible D match to TRBD1 (5 bases). The germline CDR1 and CDR2 sequences are SGHDN and FVKESK. V shed 0 bases and J shed 0 bases, with 8 bases lying between them. CDR3 length equals 15 residues. CDR3 in DNA: TGTGCCAGCAGCCAAGAAGGGGTGATGAACACTGAAGCTTTCTTT. This translates into CASSQEGVMNTEAFF.

The chain combines TRBV4-1 with TRBJ2-7, with 7 bases that match TRBD1. CDR3 size: 15 residues. With 2 bases clipped from V and 2 bases from J, the junction kept 6 bases outside the gene matches. CDR1 is MGHRA, CDR2 YSYEKL, per germline. The CDR3 DNA sequence: TGCGCCAGCAGCCAAAATAGACAGGGACCCTACGAGCAGTACTTC. Its protein product is CASSQNRQGPYEQYF.

This chain uses TRBV7-6 with TRBJ2-7; 8 positions agree with TRBD1. J gave up 6 bases and V 5 bases, and 9 bases lay outside the gene matches. In germline, CDR1 is SGHVS, CDR2 FNYEAQ. This CDR3 comprises 14 residues. CDR3 loop: CASSHGQGLIEQYF. CDR3 bases: TGTGCCAGCAGCCATGGACAGGGTTTGATCGAGCAGTACTTC.

This chain joins TRBV2 and TRBJ2-5, with TRBD1 matching over 8 bases. The germline V gene encodes CDR1 SNHLY and CDR2 FYNNEI. The CDR3 is made up of 14 amino acids. V was pared by 8 bases and J by 3 bases, with 8 bases of the junction left unmatched. The CDR3 bases are TGTGCCAGCCCGGACAGGGACGGTGAAGAGACCCAGTACTTC. Encoded protein: CASPDRDGEETQYF.

The V call is TRBV2, the J call TRBJ2-7, with D possibly matching TRBD1 (6 bases). Per germline, CDR1 SNHLY and CDR2 FYNNEI. The germline V and J ends were trimmed by 10 bases and 3 bases, with 10 bases remaining between them. This CDR3 has 11 amino acids. The CDR3 region has the DNA TGTGCCACGCAGGGGAACTACGAGCAGTACTTC. As protein: CATQGNYEQYF. Together with reference TRBV2 and TRBJ2-7, the CDR3 gives the full variable domain: EPEVTQTPSHQVTQMGQEVILRCVPISNHLYFYWYRQILGQKVEFLVSFYNNEISEKSEIFDDQFSVERPDGSNFTLKIRSTKLEDSAMYFCATQGNYEQYFGPGTRLTVT.

This clone was recorded a few times. Within the sample, other DNA sequences also encode this same CDR3. The gene calls are TRBV5-1 and TRBJ2-5; 10 bases line up with TRBD2. V shed 0 bases, J shed 3 bases, and the junction held 2 bases outside the gene matches. Germline CDR1 SGHRS, CDR2 YFSETQ. CDR3 length equals 15 residues. CDR3 in amino acids: CASSLAGTSEETQYF. The CDR3 bases are TGCGCCAGCAGCTTGGCCGGGACTAGCGAAGAGACCCAGTACTTC.

V usage is TRBV29-1 and J usage is TRBJ2-7, with 8 bases aligning to TRBD2. The CDR3 has 12 amino acids. Trimming took 4 bases from V and 4 from J; bases not matched to a gene: 3. Per germline, CDR1 SQVTM and CDR2 ANQGSEA. As DNA, the CDR3 is TGCAGCGTTGCCCTAGCGGGTTACGAGCAGTACTTC. Its protein is CSVALAGYEQYF.

The chain recombines TRBV10-1 with TRBJ2-3; D might be TRBD2 (6 bases). V was cut by 4 bases and J by 2 bases, with 13 bases left in between. The CDR3 has 15 amino acids. Germline CDR1 reads WNHNN; CDR2 reads SYGVQD (reference sequence). In nucleotides, the CDR3 is TGCGCCAGCAGTGGAGGGACGGGACTCACAGATACGCAGTATTTT. Amino acids: CASSGGTGLTDTQYF.

V usage is TRBV6-6 and J usage is TRBJ2-7; possibly TRBD2 for D (6 bases). Germline CDR1 is MNHNY and CDR2 is SVGAGI (reference sequence). This CDR3 contains 16 residues. The V end was cut by 6 bases, the J end by 2 bases, with 20 bases between. The DNA for the CDR3 is TGTGCCAGCAGGCAGCTCGGAGGGGACGCAACCTACGAGCAGTACTTC. This codes for CASRQLGGDATYEQYF.

The V and J genes are TRBV5-4 and TRBJ2-7; 10 positions agree with TRBD2. V shed 3 bases, J shed 7 bases, and the junction held 16 bases outside the gene matches. The CDR3 has 17 residues. Germline V lookup: CDR1 SGHNT, CDR2 YYREEE (reference sequence). The CDR3 bases are TGTGCCAGCAGCTCAACCCGAAGCGGGAGGGCCGCTGGGGAGCAGTACTTC. It codes for CASSSTRSGRAAGEQYF.

This chain uses TRBV28 with TRBJ1-3; a possible D gene is TRBD1 (5 bases). V was clipped by 6 bases and J by 8 bases, with 14 bases between them. This CDR3 region has 13 residues. Germline-derived CDR1 and CDR2 are MDHEN and SYDVKM. The CDR3 loop reads CASRKQVIDTIYF. The CDR3 coding sequence is TGTGCCAGCAGAAAACAGGTTATTGACACCATATATTTT.

The CDR3 sequence is CASSDKLAGGTNTGELFF. DNA for the CDR3: TGTGCCAGCAGTGATAAGCTAGCGGGAGGGACGAACACCGGGGAGCTGTTTTTT. The V and J genes are TRBV2 and TRBJ2-2, with 12 bases aligning to TRBD2. The CDR3 length is 18 residues. Germline assignment: CDR1 SNHLY and CDR2 FYNNEI. V gave up 3 bases and J gave up 0 bases; unmatched junction bases: 5.

The rearrangement uses TRBV7-9 and TRBJ2-7; TRBD2 matches 7 bases. The CDR3 is 16 residues long. J was trimmed by 2 bases and V by 1 base; bases with no gene match: 8. Looked up from germline, CDR1 is SEHNR and CDR2 is FQNEAQ (reference sequence). CDR3 in DNA: TGTGCCAGCAGCTTAGAACCCTCCGGGAGGACCTACGAGCAGTACTTC. Translating it yields CASSLEPSGRTYEQYF. Full variable domain (rest looked up from reference TRBV7-9 and TRBJ2-7): DTGVSQNPRHKITKRGQNVTFRCDPISEHNRLYWYRQTLGQGPEFLTYFQNEAQLEKSRLLSDRFSAERPKGSFSTLEIQRTEQGDSAMYLCASSLEPSGRTYEQYFGPGTRLTVT.

This clone was picked up one time. The genes are TRBV2 and TRBJ2-1; 14 bases agree with TRBD2. V dropped 6 bases and J dropped 12; count of bases not matched to a gene: 13. The germline V gene has CDR1 SNHLY and CDR2 FYNNEI. The CDR3 is 16 amino acids. The DNA of the CDR3 is TGTGCCAGCAGCGCTAACCCCGGACTAGCGGGAGGTCTGCAGTTCTTC. Amino acid sequence: CASSANPGLAGGLQFF.

This chain joins TRBV7-6 and TRBJ2-1; D is uncertain. This CDR3 has 16 amino acids. V was pared by 5 bases and J by 4 bases, with 18 bases between. Germline CDR1 SGHVS, CDR2 FNYEAQ. CDR3 residues: CASSEIRLGAYNEQFF. CDR3 bases: TGTGCCAGCAGCGAGATCCGGTTGGGCGCTTACAATGAGCAGTTCTTC.

The chain links TRBV28 to TRBJ2-7; tentative D call: TRBD2 (6 bases). Germline values: CDR1 MDHEN, CDR2 SYDVKM. CDR3 length: 18 residues. The V gene lost 0 bases and the J gene lost 2 bases, with 20 bases spanning the gap. The CDR3 DNA is TGTGCCAGCAGTTTATGGGACCTTTCTCGCGGGATCCCCTACGAGCAGTACTTC. Protein product: CASSLWDLSRGIPYEQYF.

V gene TRBV6-5 combines with J gene TRBJ1-5; D possibly corresponds to TRBD1 (5 bases). This CDR3 comprises 14 residues. The V end was cut by 6 bases, the J end by 7 bases, with 16 bases between. The germline gives CDR1 MNHEY, CDR2 SVGAGI. The CDR3 region has the DNA TGTGCCAGCAGGGACCAGGGTACCGACCAGCCCCAGCATTTT. As protein: CASRDQGTDQPQHF.

The CDR3 region is CASSLAAGPTDTQYF. The DNA for the CDR3 is TGTGCCAGCAGCTTAGCGGCAGGGCCCACAGATACGCAGTATTTT. The chain carries TRBV11-2 and TRBJ2-3; perhaps TRBD1 as D (5 bases). The V gene's germline CDR1 is SGHAT and CDR2 FQNNGV. This CDR3 has 15 residues. Trimming left V 1 base short and J 2 bases short, with 10 bases between. The variable domain in full, completed from reference TRBV11-2 and TRBJ2-3, reads EAGVAQSPRYKIIEKRQSVAFWCNPISGHATLYWYQQILGQGPKLLIQFQNNGVVDDSQLPKDRFSAERLKGVDSTLKIQPAKLEDSAVYLCASSLAAGPTDTQYFGPGTRLTVL.

The CDR3 spells CASSFVPRNQPQHF. CDR3 sequence (DNA): TGTGCCAGCAGTTTTGTTCCGAGGAATCAGCCCCAGCATTTT. The rearrangement links TRBV28 to TRBJ1-5; D is ambiguous. Germline loops: CDR1 MDHEN, CDR2 SYDVKM. The CDR3 spans 14 residues. Trimming took off 3 bases at V and 4 bases at J, with 10 bases between the two ends.

This clone is a singleton in its sample. The chain joins TRBV28 to TRBJ2-4; tentatively, D is TRBD2 (6 bases). This CDR3 is 16 amino acids long. Germline assignment: CDR1 MDHEN and CDR2 SYDVKM. The V end lost 5 bases, the J end lost 7 bases, and 21 bases lay between the germline ends. For the CDR3, the DNA is TGTGCCAGCAGTCCCCCAGGGAGGTCACCGAAGAACATTCAGTACTTC. It translates to CASSPPGRSPKNIQYF.

The J gene is TRBJ2-3, the V gene TRBV9; TRBD2 matches 8 bases. This CDR3 region has 16 residues. CDR1 is SGDLS and CDR2 is YYNGEE in the germline V gene. Trimming cost V 0 bases and J 3 bases; bases outside gene matches: 6. This CDR3 is CASSVDPGGLTDTQYF. The CDR3 DNA is TGTGCCAGCAGCGTAGACCCGGGAGGGCTGACAGATACGCAGTATTTT.

This clone was found once. The chain recombines TRBV15 with TRBJ2-7; 8 nucleotides line up with TRBD2. J lost 2 bases, V lost 1 base, and 4 bases had no gene match. From germline, CDR1 is LNHNV and CDR2 YYDKDF (reference sequence). There are 15 residues in the CDR3. The CDR3 DNA reads TGTGCCACCAGCAGAGCCCCCGGGGGGGCCTACGAGCAGTACTTC. Protein product: CATSRAPGGAYEQYF.

The chain joins TRBV6-1 to TRBJ2-5, with D hard to call. The CDR3 consists of 13 residues. Trimming removed 4 bases at V and 4 bases at J, with 10 bases between. Germline values: CDR1 MNHNS, CDR2 SASEGT. CDR3 sequence: CASSGQTPETQYF. CDR3 coding DNA: TGTGCCAGCAGTGGACAAACCCCAGAGACCCAGTACTTC.

This clone was detected once. This rearrangement joins TRBV6-5 to TRBJ2-3, with D maybe TRBD2 (5 bases). CDR3 length equals 16 residues. Germline V gene data show CDR1 as MNHEY and CDR2 as SVGAGI. V lost 0 bases and J lost 2, with 12 bases in between. DNA of the CDR3: TGTGCCAGCAGTTACTCGAGTCTAGCCCTCACAGATACGCAGTATTTT. Translation gives CASSYSSLALTDTQYF.

The V gene is TRBV27, the J gene TRBJ1-5, with D maybe TRBD1 (5 bases). Trimming removed 4 bases at V and 7 bases at J, with 8 bases between. Germline-derived CDR1 and CDR2 are MNHEY and SMNVEV (reference sequence). This CDR3 spans 12 amino acids. DNA of the CDR3: TGTGCCAGCAGTTCCGGGGGACAGCCCCAGCATTTT. It codes for CASSSGGQPQHF.